The rows below give T cell receptor beta chains drawn from one sample of a study of CD8 T cells in ankylosing spondylitis. A single record per CDR3 protein comes from TCRdb applying MiXCR to the 5' RACE reads. The repertoire holds roughly 700,000 distinct CDR3 sequences, 19% seen once, with around a fifth in the top ten. The sequenced sample consisted of blood, either unsorted or a sorted T cell fraction (not recorded which). These receptors came from a male donor with ankylosing spondylitis. Both conserved end residues are part of each CDR3. The D gene is left open where the match is weak. Rows may omit the clone size; those that give it use once, few, many or a size class.

TRBD2 . TRBJ2-7 TRBV12-3/TRBV12-4 TGTGCCAGCAGTCCTGTTACTAGCGGGACGTGGTACGAGCAGTACTTC CASSPVTSGTWYEQYF
TRBD2 . TRBJ2-1 TRBV3-1 TGTGCCAGCAGCCAAGTGAGCGGGGGGCTCCACAATGAGCAGTTCTTC CASSQVSGGLHNEQFF
. . TRBJ2-5 TRBV5-6 TGTGCCAGCAGCTTGGTCTCCCTAGCCGCGTACCAAGAGACCCAGTACTTC CASSLVSLAAYQETQYF
. many TRBJ2-3 TRBV29-1 TGCAGCGTTGTGCCCGGGGTGGCAGATACGCAGTATTTT CSVVPGVADTQYF
. many TRBJ2-5 TRBV5-1 TGTGCCAGCAGTTTAGTAGGGAAGGAGACCCAGTACTTC CASSLVGKETQYF
TRBD1 few TRBJ2-7 TRBV20-1 TGCAGTGCTAGAGATTCCTCCGGACAGGGTCGCGAGCAGTACTTC CSARDSSGQGREQYF
TRBD2 few TRBJ2-1 TRBV5-5 TGTGCCAGCAGCTTGGGACCAACCGGGACTAGCGGCTACAATGAGCAGTTCTTC CASSLGPTGTSGYNEQFF
TRBD1 many TRBJ2-7 TRBV12-3/TRBV12-4 TGTGCCAGCAAGGGACCTCAACAGGGGTTCTACGAGCAGTACTTC CASKGPQQGFYEQYF
TRBD1 . TRBJ1-4 TRBV12-3/TRBV12-4 TGTGCCAGCAGTTCGCAGGGGGCGGCTTTATCTGAAAAACTGTTTTTT CASSSQGAALSEKLFF
. few TRBJ2-1 TRBV28 TGTGCCAGCAGTTCCTTGTCGGTTGAGCAGTTCTTC CASSSLSVEQFF
. many TRBJ2-5 TRBV12-3/TRBV12-4 TGTGCCAGCAACACTCCGGGACGAGAGACCCAGTACTTC CASNTPGRETQYF
TRBD2 . TRBJ2-2 TRBV20-1 TGCAGTGCTAGGTGGCTAGCGGGAGCTGTAACCGGGGAGCTGTTTTTT CSARWLAGAVTGELFF
TRBD2 few TRBJ2-1 TRBV12-3/TRBV12-4 TGTGCCAGCAGTTTGAAGACTAGCGGGGACCATGAGCAGTTCTTC CASSLKTSGDHEQFF
. few TRBJ2-5 TRBV18 TGTGCCAGCTCCCCAACCATCGAAGAGACCCAGTACTTC CASSPTIEETQYF
. many TRBJ1-4 TRBV6-1 TGTGCCAGCAGCCCCAAGGAAGCAACTAATGAAAAACTGTTTTTT CASSPKEATNEKLFF
. . TRBJ1-1 TRBV10-3 TGTGCCATCAGTGATGGCAGATTGAACACTGAAGCTTTCTTT CAISDGRLNTEAFF
. few TRBJ1-6 TRBV2 TGTGCCAGCAGTGAATGGGCAGTTAATTCACCCCTCCACTTT CASSEWAVNSPLHF
. . TRBJ1-2 TRBV13 TGTGCCAGCACCACCTTGGGGGGTGGCTACACCTTC CASTTLGGGYTF
TRBD1 . TRBJ2-7 TRBV9 TGTGCCAGCAGCGTAGCCGGACAGGGCACGAGCGAGCAGTACTTC CASSVAGQGTSEQYF
. . TRBJ1-4 TRBV7-8 TGTGCCAGCAGCTTAGAGCCGAGGAGGGCTCGTGAAAAACTGTTTTTT CASSLEPRRAREKLFF
TRBD2 . TRBJ2-3 TRBV7-8 TGTGCCAGCAGCTTAGCGCAACTAGCGGGAGTGGTAGATACGCAGTATTTT CASSLAQLAGVVDTQYF
. . TRBJ2-6 TRBV3-1 TGTGCCAGCAGCCTCGGCTGGGGCTCTGGGGCCAACGTCCTGACTTTC CASSLGWGSGANVLTF
TRBD1 . TRBJ1-6 TRBV5-1 TGCGCCAGCAGCGGAGCCGGGACAGGGGACTCACCCCTCCACTTT CASSGAGTGDSPLHF
TRBD1 . TRBJ2-7 TRBV10-3 TGTGCCATCAGTCCGGGACAGGGGCTACACGAGCAGTACTTC CAISPGQGLHEQYF
TRBD2 few TRBJ2-4 TRBV20-1 TGCAGTGCTAGTGGGACTAGCGGGGGAGCCAAAAACATTCAGTACTTC CSASGTSGGAKNIQYF
TRBD1 few TRBJ2-7 TRBV7-8 TGTGCCAGCAGCTCAGATCTGGGGACAGGGAGCTTAAAACAGTACTTC CASSSDLGTGSLKQYF
TRBD1 few TRBJ1-2 TRBV3-1 TGTGCCAGCAGCCAAGATTGGCAGGGGGCCACCTATGGCTACACCTTC CASSQDWQGATYGYTF
. . TRBJ2-2 TRBV7-2 TGTGCCAGCAGCTTAGCGCGGAAATCGGTTTCCGGGGAGCTGTTTTTT CASSLARKSVSGELFF
. . TRBJ1-3 TRBV2 TGTGCCAGCAGTGATGGCAGGATTTCTGGAAACACCATATATTTT CASSDGRISGNTIYF
. few TRBJ2-3 TRBV11-1 TGTGCCAGCAGCTGGAGGACCACAGATACGCAGTATTTT CASSWRTTDTQYF
TRBD2 few TRBJ2-4 TRBV28 TGTGCCAGCAGTATGACTAGCGGGTTAGCCAAAAACATTCAGTACTTC CASSMTSGLAKNIQYF
TRBD1 many TRBJ1-5 TRBV12-3/TRBV12-4 TGTGCCAGCAGTTTTGAGGGGGCCGGCAATCAGCCCCAGCATTTT CASSFEGAGNQPQHF